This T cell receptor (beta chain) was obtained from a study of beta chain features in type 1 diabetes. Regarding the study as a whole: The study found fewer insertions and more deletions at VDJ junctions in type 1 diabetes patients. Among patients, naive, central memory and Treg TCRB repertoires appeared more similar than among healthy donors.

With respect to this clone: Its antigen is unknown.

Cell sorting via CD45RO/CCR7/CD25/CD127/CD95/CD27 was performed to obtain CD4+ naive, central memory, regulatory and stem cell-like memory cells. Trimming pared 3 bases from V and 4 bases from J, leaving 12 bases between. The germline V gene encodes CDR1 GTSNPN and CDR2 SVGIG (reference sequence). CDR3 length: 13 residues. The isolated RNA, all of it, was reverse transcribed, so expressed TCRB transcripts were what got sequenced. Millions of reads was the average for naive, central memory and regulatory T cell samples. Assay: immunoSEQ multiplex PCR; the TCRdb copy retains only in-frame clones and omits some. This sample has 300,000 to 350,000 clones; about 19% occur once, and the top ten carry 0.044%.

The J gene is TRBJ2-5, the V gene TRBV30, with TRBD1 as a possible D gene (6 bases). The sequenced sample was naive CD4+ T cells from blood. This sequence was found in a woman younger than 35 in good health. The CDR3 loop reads CAWRVTGGETQYF. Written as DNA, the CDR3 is TGTGCCTGGAGAGTGACAGGAGGAGAGACCCAGTACTTC.